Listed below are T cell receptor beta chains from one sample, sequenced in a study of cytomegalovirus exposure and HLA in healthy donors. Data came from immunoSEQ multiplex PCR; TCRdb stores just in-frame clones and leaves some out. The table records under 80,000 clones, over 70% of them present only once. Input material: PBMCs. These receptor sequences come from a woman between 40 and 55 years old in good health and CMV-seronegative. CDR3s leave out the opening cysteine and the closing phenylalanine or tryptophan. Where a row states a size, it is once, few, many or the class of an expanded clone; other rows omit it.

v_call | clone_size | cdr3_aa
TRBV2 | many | ASSEGYPGSGANVLT
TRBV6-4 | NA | ASSEGGGASYEQY
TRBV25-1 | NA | ASSEHRPGRDTEAF
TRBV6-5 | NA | ASSPGLWDTQY
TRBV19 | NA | ASGGTEQF
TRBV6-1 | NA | ASSADRGIYNEQF
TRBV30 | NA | AWSVPGGQASFGDEQF
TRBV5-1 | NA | ASSLGLGNNEQF
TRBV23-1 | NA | ASSQSWDWDRRHSPLH
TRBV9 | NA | ASSRGYAGNEAF
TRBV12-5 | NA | ASGLVGQGNQPQH
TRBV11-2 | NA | ASSLRGGLATNEKLF
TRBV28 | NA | ASVSGGFYEQY
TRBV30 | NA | AWRDTLNTEAF
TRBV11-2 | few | ASSLPRGGLRETQY
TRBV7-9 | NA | ASSLYHGQVGQPQH
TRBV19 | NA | ASSRQRNTDTQY
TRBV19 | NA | ASNQGEYGYT
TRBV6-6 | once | ASSPLSGGTQETQY
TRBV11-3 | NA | ASSLGAGVWYNEQF
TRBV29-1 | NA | SVEDQPQPGQGYEQY
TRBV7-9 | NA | ASSAGLAGGISEQY
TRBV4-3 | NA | ASSYGLAVYNEQF
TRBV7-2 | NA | ASSPGFRREDTQY
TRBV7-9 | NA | ASSLGTSGIPYTGELF
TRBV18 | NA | ASSPGQGAGTEAF
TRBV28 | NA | ASSLGRGNYGYT
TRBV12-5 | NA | ASGFGDTAEAF
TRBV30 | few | AWAGLTYNEQF
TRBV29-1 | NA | SVRTPDQPQH
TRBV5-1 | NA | ASSTTGYSTDTQY
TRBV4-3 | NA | ASSQEGLAGINEQF
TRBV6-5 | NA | ASKDGTSVADTQY
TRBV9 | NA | ASSVGQGWNMDQPQH
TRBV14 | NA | ASSQAAGNAIY
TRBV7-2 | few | ASSSFLTYMDREGAF
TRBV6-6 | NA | ASRTPMNTEAF
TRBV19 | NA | ASSSRTTSSTDTQY
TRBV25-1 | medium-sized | ASSSGKSNEKLF
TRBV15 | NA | ATSRDFLAGGLQY
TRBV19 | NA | ASSSQRLAGGQETQY
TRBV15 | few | ATSRDGRRKNYGYT
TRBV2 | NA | ATLALNGYEQY
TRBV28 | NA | ASSRIATGSYEQY
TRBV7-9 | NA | ASSLALGGTDTQY
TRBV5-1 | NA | ASSLALQGAGTGELF
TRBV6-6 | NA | ASSYSTQGTEQF
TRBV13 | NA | ASSLGRALTLAYNEQF
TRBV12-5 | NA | ASGFTGGTQY
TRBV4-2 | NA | ASSQTGGVGNTIY
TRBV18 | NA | ASSPDQGGQPQH
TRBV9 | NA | ASSKGVSNQPQH
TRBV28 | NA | ASSRTSGRIGELF
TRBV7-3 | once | ASSLGAGGYEQY
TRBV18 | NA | ASSPQGTDTQY